The rows below give T cell receptor beta chains drawn from one sample of a study of cytomegalovirus exposure and HLA in healthy donors. Assay: immunoSEQ multiplex PCR; the TCRdb copy retains only in-frame clones and omits some. The sample holds approximately 100,000 clones, around 75% seen once. The sample was PBMCs. The receptors shown here come from a man aged 18 to 30 in good health and CMV-seropositive. The CDR3 runs from the conserved cysteine through the conserved F or W. A D gene is named only where the DNA matches it firmly. Rows may omit the clone size; those that give it use once, few, many or a size class.

>TRBV7-2|TRBD1|TRBJ2-2|NA
CASSLGGQASGELFF
TGTGCCAGCAGCTTAGGGGGACAGGCCTCCGGGGAGCTGTTTTTT
>TRBV7-9|NA|TRBJ1-1|NA
CASSPRTAEAFF
TGTGCCAGCAGCCCTCGGACAGCCGAAGCTTTCTTT
>TRBV6-1|NA|TRBJ1-5|NA
CASSERDSNQPQHF
TGTGCCAGCAGTGAGAGGGATAGCAATCAGCCCCAGCATTTT
>TRBV9|TRBD1|TRBJ1-2|once
CASSVEPGTGPNYGYTF
TGTGCCAGCAGCGTAGAGCCAGGGACAGGGCCTAACTATGGCTACACCTTC
>TRBV6-5|NA|TRBJ2-3|NA
CASRTSESTDTQYF
TGTGCCAGCAGAACTAGTGAAAGCACAGATACGCAGTATTTT
>TRBV7-9|NA|TRBJ2-7|NA
CASSLGGIGAYEQYF
TGTGCCAGCAGCTTAGGAGGGATCGGAGCGTACGAGCAGTACTTC
>TRBV10-3|NA|TRBJ2-2|NA
CAISAVWGTNTGELFF
TGTGCCATCAGTGCCGTCTGGGGGACAAACACCGGGGAGCTGTTTTTT
>TRBV5-1|TRBD1|TRBJ2-5|NA
CASEYLGQRQETQYF
TGCGCCAGCGAATATTTGGGACAGCGTCAAGAGACCCAGTACTTC
>TRBV2|NA|TRBJ1-5|NA
CASRKSTGLNQPQHF
TGTGCCAGCAGGAAGTCTACAGGCCTCAATCAGCCCCAGCATTTT
>TRBV7-2|NA|TRBJ1-1|NA
CASSLVRATNTEAFF
TGTGCCAGCAGCTTAGTGCGGGCGACGAACACTGAAGCTTTCTTT
>TRBV5-1|NA|TRBJ2-7|NA
CASSLAGEPYEQYF
TGCGCCAGCAGCTTGGCCGGGGAGCCCTACGAGCAGTACTTC
>TRBV6-5|NA|TRBJ2-7|few
CASRSRQSKGEQYF
TGTGCCAGCAGATCCCGACAGTCAAAAGGGGAGCAGTACTTC
>TRBV19|NA|TRBJ1-1|NA
CASSSARGFTEAFF
TGTGCCAGTAGTTCCGCCAGGGGCTTCACTGAAGCTTTCTTT
>TRBV9|NA|TRBJ2-3|NA
CASSVGGSSTDTQYF
TGTGCCAGCAGCGTAGGGGGCAGTAGCACAGATACGCAGTATTTT
>TRBV7-2|TRBD1|TRBJ1-5|once
CASSLVDRDDQPQHF
TGTGCCAGCAGCTTAGTAGACAGGGATGATCAGCCCCAGCATTTT
>TRBV7-8|NA|TRBJ1-6|NA
CASSPTGGNSPLHF
TGTGCCAGCAGCCCGACAGGTGGGAATTCACCCCTCCACTTT
>TRBV27|TRBD1|TRBJ2-7|NA
CASRPGQGSYEQYF
TGTGCCAGCAGGCCGGGACAGGGCTCCTACGAGCAGTACTTC
>TRBV5-1|TRBD1|TRBJ1-4|NA
CASSPNADRGSEKLFF
TGCGCCAGCAGCCCCAACGCCGACAGGGGAAGCGAAAAACTGTTTTTT
>TRBV7-8|NA|TRBJ2-7|NA
CASSLVLGGYEQYF
TGTGCCAGCAGCTTAGTGCTAGGAGGCTACGAGCAGTACTTC
>TRBV5-4|NA|TRBJ1-1|NA
CASSFRGRDTEAFF
TGTGCCAGCAGCTTTAGGGGCAGGGACACTGAAGCTTTCTTT
>TRBV9|NA|TRBJ2-2|NA
CASSVAAQGGTGELFF
TGTGCCAGCAGCGTAGCTGCCCAGGGAGGCACCGGGGAGCTGTTTTTT
>TRBV5-1|TRBD2|TRBJ2-5|NA
CASSRTSGGALETQYF
TGCGCCAGCAGCCGGACTAGCGGGGGGGCCTTGGAGACCCAGTACTTC
>TRBV28|TRBD1|TRBJ1-2|NA
CAGTGGKDYGYTF
TGTGCCGGAACAGGGGGAAAGGACTATGGCTACACCTTC
>TRBV7-9|TRBD2|TRBJ2-6|NA
CAIWREGHVLTF
TGTGCCATCTGGCGGGAGGGCCACGTCCTGACTTTC
>TRBV5-4|TRBD1|TRBJ2-2|NA
CASSLRDRVTGELFF
TGTGCCAGCAGCCTCCGGGACAGGGTCACCGGGGAGCTGTTTTTT
>TRBV27|TRBD1|TRBJ1-1|NA
CASSPRTGGTEAFF
TGTGCCAGCAGTCCTCGGACAGGAGGGACTGAAGCTTTCTTT
>TRBV11-2|NA|TRBJ2-1|NA
CASSLRPVADTYNEQFF
TGTGCCAGCAGCTTAAGGCCGGTCGCGGACACCTACAATGAGCAGTTCTTC
>TRBV13|NA|TRBJ1-4|NA
CASSQTRQPPEF
TGTGCCAGCAGCCAAACCCGACAGCCCCCAGAGTTT
>TRBV7-9|NA|TRBJ2-3|NA
CASNTRGGEVTDTQYF
TGTGCCAGCAACACCCGAGGGGGGGAGGTCACAGATACGCAGTATTTT
>TRBV28|TRBD2|TRBJ2-1|NA
CASSLSLAGGSEQFF
TGTGCCAGCAGTTTGAGTCTAGCGGGGGGGAGTGAGCAGTTCTTC
>TRBV11-2|NA|TRBJ2-3|few
CASSLMSGTDTQYF
TGTGCCAGCAGCCTTATGAGCGGCACAGATACGCAGTATTTT
>TRBV5-1|TRBD1|TRBJ2-5|NA
CASSLSTGTEETQYF
TGCGCCAGCAGCTTATCGACCGGGACAGAAGAGACCCAGTACTTC
>TRBV7-8|NA|TRBJ1-1|few
CASSLVRGGGQEAFF
TGTGCCAGCAGCTTAGTAAGGGGGGGCGGACAGGAAGCTTTCTTT
>TRBV5-1|NA|TRBJ1-1|few
CATRQGPMNTEAFF
TGCGCCACCCGGCAGGGCCCTATGAACACTGAAGCTTTCTTT
>TRBV18|NA|TRBJ1-4|few
CASSPPIANEKLFF
TGTGCCAGCTCCCCGCCGATAGCTAATGAAAAACTGTTTTTT
>TRBV5-6|NA|TRBJ2-7|NA
CASSYSSYEQYF
TGTGCCAGCAGCTACAGCTCCTACGAGCAGTACTTC
>TRBV5-1|TRBD2|TRBJ2-2|few
CASSQGLAGGRGELFF
TGCGCCAGCAGCCAAGGACTAGCGGGGGGCCGCGGGGAGCTGTTTTTT
>TRBV6-1|TRBD1|TRBJ1-5|NA
CASSEGTGYQPQHF
TGTGCCAGCAGTGAGGGGACAGGGTATCAGCCCCAGCATTTT
>TRBV27|NA|TRBJ1-5|NA
CASSLSVNSNQPQHF
TGTGCCAGCAGTTTATCTGTTAATAGCAATCAGCCCCAGCATTTT
>TRBV10-2|TRBD1|TRBJ1-5|NA
CASSESTGYQPQHF
TGCGCCAGCAGTGAGTCGACAGGGTATCAGCCCCAGCATTTT
>TRBV27|TRBD1|TRBJ2-6|few
CASSFGQGAPGANVLTF
TGTGCCAGCAGTTTTGGACAGGGGGCGCCTGGGGCCAACGTCCTGACTTTC
>TRBV18|TRBD1|TRBJ1-4|NA
CASSPRPGQAIGEKLFF
TGTGCCAGCTCACCTCGTCCCGGACAGGCCATAGGTGAAAAACTGTTTTTT
>TRBV27|NA|TRBJ1-6|NA
CASSLGPRAPLHF
TGTGCCAGCAGTTTAGGGCCGCGGGCACCCCTCCACTTT
>TRBV6-1|NA|TRBJ2-7|NA
CASSAGRGPHGSYEQYF
TGTGCCAGCAGTGCGGGCCGGGGTCCCCACGGCTCCTACGAGCAGTACTTC
>TRBV18|TRBD2|TRBJ2-4|NA
CASSPRTSGENIQYF
TGTGCCAGCTCACCCCGGACTAGCGGGGAGAACATTCAGTACTTC
>TRBV5-1|NA|TRBJ1-1|NA
CASSPGLEVNTEAFF
TGCGCCAGCAGCCCCGGCCTCGAGGTGAACACTGAAGCTTTCTTT
>TRBV6-1|NA|TRBJ2-3|NA
CASRPGTSTDTQYF
TGTGCCAGCAGACCCGGGACTAGCACAGATACGCAGTATTTT
>TRBV7-9|NA|TRBJ1-2|once
CASSPQLGRESMGYTF
TGTGCCAGCAGCCCCCAATTGGGTAGGGAGAGCATGGGCTACACCTTC
>TRBV7-9|TRBD2|TRBJ2-5|NA
CASSRPLLLAGGGQTQYF
TGTGCCAGCAGCCGACCCCTACTCTTAGCGGGGGGAGGACAGACCCAGTACTTC
>TRBV10-3|TRBD1|TRBJ1-4|NA
CANRGATNEKLFF
TGTGCCAACAGGGGAGCAACTAATGAAAAACTGTTTTTT
>TRBV2|NA|TRBJ1-5|NA
CASSPPDSRASYSNQPQHF
TGTGCCAGCAGTCCGCCGGACTCGCGAGCAAGCTATAGCAATCAGCCCCAGCATTTT
>TRBV11-3|NA|TRBJ2-3|NA
CASSLRGGGTDTQYF
TGTGCCAGCAGCTTGAGGGGGGGCGGCACAGATACGCAGTATTTT
>TRBV19|NA|TRBJ2-7|NA
CASSPGNGYEQYF
TGTGCCAGCAGTCCGGGGAATGGTTACGAGCAGTACTTC